A single sample gave rise to the 27 T cell receptor beta chains below, sequenced in a study of OX40 agonist ivuxolimab in advanced cancers. Libraries were made using the immunoSEQ multiplex PCR assay. What TCRdb holds here is the immuneACCESS table cut down to in-frame rearrangements. Part of the clones is not present; checked against another copy, under half of the missing clones reflect an unresolved V gene, and the others are unexplained. The sample contains roughly 50,000 clones, roughly 88% of them found a single time. The top ten clonotypes cover over 10% of the sample. Sequencing used CD4+ or CD8+ T cells sorted from blood, obtained in a trial of the OX40 agonist ivuxolimab. These receptors were taken from an adult with an advanced solid tumor such as melanoma, head and neck, liver or kidney cancer.

The genes are TRBV19 and TRBJ1-5, with 11 bases aligning to TRBD1. The CDR3 totals 15 residues. In germline, CDR1 is LNHDA, CDR2 SQIVND (reference sequence). The V gene end was trimmed by 5 bases and the J gene end by 8 bases; junction bases not matched to a gene: 8. The CDR3 nucleotides read TGTGCCAGTAGTGCAGGGACAGGGGGGTTAGAGCCCCAGCATTTT. It is translated as CASSAGTGGLEPQHF.

The chain joins TRBV28 to TRBJ2-7, with 9 bases that match TRBD2. Germline trimming cut 5 bases from V and 7 bases from J; bases unmatched to any gene: 9. The CDR3 loop spans 14 amino acids. The germline CDR1 and CDR2 sequences are MDHEN and SYDVKM. For the CDR3, the DNA is TGTGCCAGCAGTGTAGCGGGAGTCTCGGGTGAGCAGTACTTC. It codes for CASSVAGVSGEQYF.

The rearrangement uses TRBV19 and TRBJ1-5; TRBD1 matches 8 bases. V shed 7 bases, J shed 0 bases, and the junction held 5 bases outside the gene matches. The germline CDR1 and CDR2 sequences are LNHDA and SQIVND (reference sequence). There are 15 residues in the CDR3. In DNA, the CDR3 is TGTGCCAGTACTTACGGACAGGGTAGCAATCAGCCCCAGCATTTT. Encoded protein: CASTYGQGSNQPQHF.

The chain carries TRBV7-9 and TRBJ2-3; D is perhaps TRBD1 (6 bases). V was clipped by 5 bases and J by 6 bases, with 18 bases between them. Germline V gene lookup returns CDR1 SEHNR and CDR2 FQNEAQ (reference sequence). The CDR3 length is 15 residues. This chain's CDR3 is CASSTVAGAIDTQYF. CDR3 in DNA: TGTGCCAGCAGCACTGTAGCAGGGGCGATTGATACGCAGTATTTT.

This chain links TRBV5-1 with TRBJ1-1, with D possibly TRBD1 on 6 matching bases. V was shortened by 8 bases and J by 1 base, with 15 bases between the two germline ends. This CDR3 is 14 amino acids long. Germline lookup yields CDR1 SGHRS and CDR2 YFSETQ. CDR3 DNA: TGCGCCAGTTCCTCCACACAGGGGAACACTGAAGCTTTCTTT. Translated: CASSSTQGNTEAFF.

J is TRBJ1-3 and V is TRBV5-8; 7 bases fit TRBD1. V shed 3 bases, J shed 9 bases, and the junction held 9 bases outside the gene matches. The CDR3 is 14 amino acids. The germline V gene has CDR1 SGHTS and CDR2 YDEGEE. CDR3 loop: CASSYETGNPTIYF. CDR3 DNA: TGTGCCAGCAGCTACGAGACAGGGAACCCCACCATATATTTT.

The chain recombines TRBV29-1 with TRBJ2-1, with TRBD1 identical over 9 bases. Germline V gene sequence: CDR1 SQVTM, CDR2 ANQGSEA. The CDR3 extends over 12 amino acids. V shed 7 bases and J 4 bases; nucleotides not matched to a gene: 2. CDR3 nucleotides: TGCAGCGCCGGGACAGGGTACAATGAGCAGTTCTTC. Translated: CSAGTGYNEQFF.

The chain recombines TRBV4-2 with TRBJ2-2; D not certain. Trimming left V 4 bases short and J 0 bases short, with 12 bases between. This CDR3 has 16 residues. Germline V gives CDR1 LGHNA, CDR2 YNFKEQ. CDR3 in amino acids: CASSLWGGANTGELFF. CDR3 DNA sequence: TGTGCCAGCAGCCTCTGGGGTGGCGCGAACACCGGGGAGCTGTTTTTT.

A single count supports this clone. The chain is built from TRBV7-8 and TRBJ2-7; D is unclear. The CDR3 loop spans 13 amino acids. The V end lost 7 bases, the J end lost 0 bases, and 10 bases lay between the germline ends. CDR1 is SGHVS and CDR2 is FQNEAQ in the germline V gene. The CDR3 sequence is CASIPRSSYEQYF. CDR3 nucleotide sequence: TGTGCCAGCATTCCGAGGAGCTCCTACGAGCAGTACTTC.

This chain links TRBV30 with TRBJ1-3; TRBD1 matches 7 bases. Trimming at V came to 3 bases and at J to 0 bases, leaving 2 bases not matched to a gene. The CDR3 is made up of 14 amino acids. In germline, CDR1 is GTSNPN, CDR2 SVGIG (reference sequence). The CDR3 nucleotides are TGTGCCTGGAGGACAGGGAACTCTGGAAACACCATATATTTT. This gives the protein CAWRTGNSGNTIYF.

V and J are TRBV28 and TRBJ1-6; the D gene is possibly TRBD1 (6 bases). V lost 2 bases to trimming and J lost 1 base, with 12 bases between them. From germline, CDR1 is MDHEN and CDR2 SYDVKM. CDR3 length: 17 amino acids. The CDR3 region is CASSLGGGGSYNSPLHF. The CDR3 nucleotides read TGTGCCAGCAGTTTAGGGGGCGGTGGGTCCTATAATTCACCCCTCCACTTT.

J is TRBJ1-2 and V is TRBV5-6, with 7 bases aligning to TRBD1. The J segment lost 8 bases and the V segment lost 0 bases, leaving 13 bases of the junction unmatched. Germline values: CDR1 SGHDT, CDR2 YYEEEE. The CDR3 contains 16 residues. The CDR3 is CASSLDTGVLGWGYTF. As DNA, the CDR3 is TGTGCCAGCAGCTTGGATACAGGGGTTCTCGGCTGGGGCTACACCTTC. Variable domain in full (rest from reference TRBV5-6 and TRBJ1-2): DAGVTQSPTHLIKTRGQQVTLRCSPKSGHDTVSWYQQALGQGPQFIFQYYEEEERQRGNFPDRFSGHQFPNYSSELNVNALLLGDSALYLCASSLDTGVLGWGYTFGSGTRLTVV.

This clone was counted between two and nine times. V and J are TRBV6-1 and TRBJ1-4; D uncertain. This CDR3 contains 11 residues. V was trimmed by 8 bases and J by 4 bases, leaving 5 bases between them. Germline V lookup: CDR1 MNHNS, CDR2 SASEGT. In DNA form, the CDR3 reads TGTGCCAGCCGCCGTAATGAAAAACTGTTTTTT. Protein: CASRRNEKLFF.

This chain connects TRBV7-3 to TRBJ2-1; 7 bases are a match to TRBD1. J gave up 9 bases and V 4 bases, and 6 bases lay outside the gene matches. The CDR3 has 13 amino acids. The V gene's germline CDR1 is SGHTA and CDR2 FQGTGA. The CDR3 DNA is TGTGCCAGCAGCTCCCAGGGGGAAATTGAGCAGTTCTTC. It codes for CASSSQGEIEQFF. Full variable domain (remainder filled in from reference TRBV7-3 and TRBJ2-1): GAGVSQTPSNKVTEKGKYVELRCDPISGHTALYWYRQSLGQGPEFLIYFQGTGAADDSGLPNDRFFAVRPEGSVSTLKIQRTERGDSAVYLCASSSQGEIEQFFGPGTRLTVL.

This clone was detected a few times. V is TRBV10-1 and J is TRBJ1-6; D is unclear. Trimming cost V 0 bases and J 7 bases, with 4 bases left between them. CDR1 is WNHNN, CDR2 SYGVQD, per germline (reference sequence). The CDR3 sequence is 13 residues long. CDR3 sequence reads: CASSESGNSPLHF. In DNA, the CDR3 is TGCGCCAGCAGTGAGTCGGGCAATTCACCCCTCCACTTT.

This clone was counted only a few times. This chain joins TRBV6-1 and TRBJ2-7; tentative D call: TRBD2 (6 bases). The ends were cut back, 3 bases at V and 1 base at J, with 16 bases in the middle. The CDR3 length is 16 residues. Germline-derived CDR1 and CDR2 are MNHNS and SASEGT. The CDR3 spells CASSDPTSAGSYEQYV. CDR3 DNA sequence: TGTGCCAGCAGTGATCCCACCTCGGCGGGATCCTACGAGCAGTACGTC.

This clone was counted only a few times. V usage is TRBV13 and J usage is TRBJ2-3, with 10 bases lining up with TRBD2. V gave up 5 bases and J gave up 2 bases; unmatched junction bases: 7. CDR3 length: 16 amino acids. Looked up from germline, CDR1 is PRHDT and CDR2 is FYEKMQ (reference sequence). The CDR3, as DNA: TGTGCCAGCAGCCTCAGCGGGACTAGCGACACAGATACGCAGTATTTT. Encoded protein: CASSLSGTSDTDTQYF. Filled out from reference TRBV13 and TRBJ2-3, the complete variable domain reads AAGVIQSPRHLIKEKRETATLKCYPIPRHDTVYWYQQGPGQDPQFLISFYEKMQSDKGSIPDRFSAQQFSDYHSELNMSSLELGDSALYFCASSLSGTSDTDTQYFGPGTRLTVL.

V is TRBV6-6 and J is TRBJ2-3; D ambiguous. With 0 bases removed from V and 2 bases from J, the gap between germline ends came to 6 bases. The germline gives CDR1 MNHNY, CDR2 SVGAGI (reference sequence). This CDR3 is built from 14 residues. As DNA, the CDR3 is TGTGCCAGCAGTTACTCGTCACCCACAGATACGCAGTATTTT. Amino acid sequence: CASSYSSPTDTQYF.

The CDR3 DNA reads TGTGCCAGCAGTCACCTGCGGGACCACACTGAAGCTTTCTTT. Translation gives CASSHLRDHTEAFF. The rearrangement joins TRBV6-1 to TRBJ1-1; possibly TRBD1 for D (5 bases). Between the trimmed V and J ends, which lost 5 bases and 3 bases, there was a span of 13 bases. The CDR3 has 14 residues. Germline V gives CDR1 MNHNS, CDR2 SASEGT.

The chain joins TRBV4-3 to TRBJ1-2, with 10 bases fitting TRBD1. V shed 3 bases and J 2 bases; nucleotides not matched to a gene: 9. Germline V CDR1 and CDR2: LGHNA, YSLEER. The CDR3 runs 17 residues. In DNA form, the CDR3 reads TGCGCCAGCAGCCAGGCAATGGGACAGGGGTACAACTATGGCTACACCTTC. Residues: CASSQAMGQGYNYGYTF.

The chain joins TRBV28 to TRBJ2-1, with 10 bases that match TRBD1. This CDR3 has 15 amino acids. Germline lookup yields CDR1 MDHEN and CDR2 SYDVKM. Unmatched junction bases numbered 6, after V lost 4 bases and J lost 6 bases. CDR3 bases: TGTGCCAGCAGTTCACCGGGACAGGGGTCCAATGAGCAGTTCTTC. It codes for CASSSPGQGSNEQFF. Full variable domain (missing parts from reference TRBV28 and TRBJ2-1): DVKVTQSSRYLVKRTGEKVFLECVQDMDHENMFWYRQDPGLGLRLIYFSYDVKMKEKGDIPEGYSVSREKKERFSLILESASTNQTSMYLCASSSPGQGSNEQFFGPGTRLTVL.

This clone has only one observation. The V and J genes are TRBV7-9 and TRBJ1-5, with TRBD1 matching over 9 bases. Germline V gene lookup returns CDR1 SEHNR and CDR2 FQNEAQ (reference sequence). With V trimmed by 4 bases and J by 1 base, 2 bases remained unmatched. The CDR3 consists of 15 residues. The CDR3 reads CASSSTGGSNQPQHF. The CDR3 DNA sequence: TGTGCCAGCAGCTCGACAGGGGGGAGCAATCAGCCCCAGCATTTT.

The gene calls are TRBV30 and TRBJ1-2, with D uncertain. Between the trimmed V and J ends, which lost 2 bases and 2 bases, there was a span of 6 bases. The CDR3 is 12 residues long. Germline V CDR1 and CDR2: GTSNPN, SVGIG (reference sequence). The CDR3 region is CAWSFGNYGYTF. CDR3 DNA sequence: TGTGCCTGGAGTTTCGGAAACTATGGCTACACCTTC.

The rearrangement joins TRBV7-2 to TRBJ1-1, with D perhaps TRBD1 (6 bases). This CDR3 is built from 14 residues. Trimming took 2 bases from V and 6 from J, leaving 13 bases between them. Germline CDR1 reads SGHTA; CDR2 reads FQGNSA. This CDR3 reads CASSLRPRTAEAFF. The CDR3 bases are TGTGCCAGCAGCTTACGGCCCCGGACAGCTGAAGCTTTCTTT. The entire variable domain, with the rest obtained from reference TRBV7-2 and TRBJ1-1, is as follows: GAGVSQSPSNKVTEKGKDVELRCDPISGHTALYWYRQSLGQGLEFLIYFQGNSAPDKSGLPSDRFSAERTGGSVSTLTIQRTQQEDSAVYLCASSLRPRTAEAFFGQGTRLTVV.

J is TRBJ1-4 and V is TRBV5-1; 7 nucleotides agree with TRBD1. This CDR3 contains 16 residues. Germline CDR1 SGHRS, CDR2 YFSETQ. V dropped 4 bases and J dropped 0; count of bases not matched to a gene: 6. Here the CDR3 reads CASSPGQIATNEKLFF. In nucleotides, the CDR3 is TGCGCCAGCAGCCCGGGACAGATTGCAACTAATGAAAAACTGTTTTTT.

This clone has only a few counts. The V call is TRBV7-7, the J call TRBJ2-5; TRBD2 agrees at 10 bases. CDR3 length: 16 amino acids. Germline V gene lookup returns CDR1 SSHAT and CDR2 FNYEAQ (reference sequence). The junction had 5 bases not matched to a gene; V was cut back by 2 bases and J by 2 bases. The CDR3: CASSLHGTSEQETQYF. The CDR3 region has the DNA TGTGCCAGCAGCTTACACGGGACTAGCGAACAAGAGACCCAGTACTTC.

This clone appeared a single time. The V gene is TRBV6-1, the J gene TRBJ1-3; D not resolved. This CDR3 comprises 14 residues. Germline CDR1 and CDR2: MNHNS and SASEGT. Between the trimmed V and J ends, which lost 3 bases and 0 bases, there was a span of 6 bases. The CDR3 reads CASSEEISGNTIYF. CDR3 coding DNA: TGTGCCAGCAGTGAGGAAATCTCTGGAAACACCATATATTTT.